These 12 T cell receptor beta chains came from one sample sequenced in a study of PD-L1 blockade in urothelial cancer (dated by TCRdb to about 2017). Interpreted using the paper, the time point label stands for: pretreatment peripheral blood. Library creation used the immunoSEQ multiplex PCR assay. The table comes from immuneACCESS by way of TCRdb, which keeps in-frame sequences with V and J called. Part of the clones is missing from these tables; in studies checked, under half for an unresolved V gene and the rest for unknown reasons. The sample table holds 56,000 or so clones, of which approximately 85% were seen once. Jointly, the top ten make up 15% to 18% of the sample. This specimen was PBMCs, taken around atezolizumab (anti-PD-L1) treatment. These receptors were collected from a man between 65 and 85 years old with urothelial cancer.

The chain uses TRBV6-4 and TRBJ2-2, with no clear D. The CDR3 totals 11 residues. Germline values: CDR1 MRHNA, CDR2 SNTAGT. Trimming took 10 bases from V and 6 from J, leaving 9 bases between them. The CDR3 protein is CAITGPGELFF. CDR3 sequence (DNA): TGTGCCATTACGGGTCCCGGGGAGCTGTTTTTT.

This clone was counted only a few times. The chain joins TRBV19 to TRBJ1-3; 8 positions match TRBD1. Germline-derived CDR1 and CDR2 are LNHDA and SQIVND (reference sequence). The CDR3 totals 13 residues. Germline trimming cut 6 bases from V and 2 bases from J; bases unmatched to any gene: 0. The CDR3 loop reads CASRTGAGNTIYF. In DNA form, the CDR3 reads TGTGCCAGTAGGACAGGGGCTGGAAACACCATATATTTT. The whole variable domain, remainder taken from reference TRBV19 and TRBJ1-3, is DGGITQSPKYLFRKEGQNVTLSCEQNLNHDAMYWYRQDPGQGLRLIYYSQIVNDFQKGDIAEGYSVSREKKESFPLTVTSAQKNPTAFYLCASRTGAGNTIYFGEGSWLTVV.

CDR3 nucleotide sequence: TGCGCCAGCAGCTTGGAACAGATCACAGATACGCAGTATTTT. Amino acid sequence: CASSLEQITDTQYF. The V gene is TRBV5-1, the J gene TRBJ2-3; no firm D call. V lost 0 bases, J lost 2 bases, and 7 bases lay in between. Germline values: CDR1 SGHRS, CDR2 YFSETQ. CDR3 length: 14 residues.

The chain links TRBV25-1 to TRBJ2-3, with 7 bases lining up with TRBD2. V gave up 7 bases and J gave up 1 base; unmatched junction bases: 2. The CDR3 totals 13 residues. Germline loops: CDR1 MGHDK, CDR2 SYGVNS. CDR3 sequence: CASNLAGTDTQYF. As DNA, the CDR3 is TGTGCCAGCAACCTAGCGGGCACAGATACGCAGTATTTT.

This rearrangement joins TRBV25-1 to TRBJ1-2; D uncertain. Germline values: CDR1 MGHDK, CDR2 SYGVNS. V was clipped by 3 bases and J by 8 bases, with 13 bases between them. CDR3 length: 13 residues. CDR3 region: CASSEERARGYTF. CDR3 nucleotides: TGTGCCAGCAGTGAGGAGAGGGCGCGAGGCTACACCTTC.

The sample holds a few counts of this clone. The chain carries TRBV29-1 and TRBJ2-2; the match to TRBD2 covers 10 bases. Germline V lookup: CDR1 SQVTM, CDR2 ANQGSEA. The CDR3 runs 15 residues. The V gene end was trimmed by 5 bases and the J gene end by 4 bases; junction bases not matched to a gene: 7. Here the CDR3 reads CSVRASGSLTGELFF. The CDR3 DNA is TGCAGCGTTCGGGCTAGCGGGAGTCTCACCGGGGAGCTGTTTTTT.

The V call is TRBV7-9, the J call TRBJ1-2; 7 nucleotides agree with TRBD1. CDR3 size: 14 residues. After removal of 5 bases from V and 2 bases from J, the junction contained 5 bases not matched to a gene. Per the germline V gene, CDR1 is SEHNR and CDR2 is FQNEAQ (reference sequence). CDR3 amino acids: CASSEGTVNYGYTF. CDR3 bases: TGTGCCAGCAGCGAAGGGACAGTAAACTATGGCTACACCTTC.

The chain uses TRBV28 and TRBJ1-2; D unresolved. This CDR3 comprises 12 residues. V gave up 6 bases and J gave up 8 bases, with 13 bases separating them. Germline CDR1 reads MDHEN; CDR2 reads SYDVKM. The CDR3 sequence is CASSNSIGGYTF. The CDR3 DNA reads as TGTGCCAGCAGCAACAGCATCGGAGGCTACACCTTC.

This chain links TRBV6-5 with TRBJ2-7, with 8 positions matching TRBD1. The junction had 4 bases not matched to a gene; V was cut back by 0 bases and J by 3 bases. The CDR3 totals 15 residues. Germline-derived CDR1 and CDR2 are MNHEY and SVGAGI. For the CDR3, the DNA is TGTGCCAGCAGTTACTCGACAGGGGCGAGCTACGAGCAGTACTTC. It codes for CASSYSTGASYEQYF.

The CDR3 protein is CASSLGDRLNTEAFF. The DNA of the CDR3 is TGCGCCAGCAGCTTGGGGGACAGGCTGAACACTGAAGCTTTCTTT. The chain is built from TRBV5-1 and TRBJ1-1; 8 bases are a match to TRBD1. Trimming removed 0 bases from V and 0 bases from J; junction bases left unmatched: 1. The CDR3 is made up of 15 amino acids. Germline V gene data show CDR1 as SGHRS and CDR2 as YFSETQ.

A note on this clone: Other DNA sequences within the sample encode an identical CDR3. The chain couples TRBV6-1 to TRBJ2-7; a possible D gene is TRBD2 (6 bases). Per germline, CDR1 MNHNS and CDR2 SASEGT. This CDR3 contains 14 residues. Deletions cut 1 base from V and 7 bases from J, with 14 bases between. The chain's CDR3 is CASSEGSGVNEQYF. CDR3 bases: TGTGCCAGCAGTGAAGGGTCGGGGGTCAATGAGCAGTACTTC.

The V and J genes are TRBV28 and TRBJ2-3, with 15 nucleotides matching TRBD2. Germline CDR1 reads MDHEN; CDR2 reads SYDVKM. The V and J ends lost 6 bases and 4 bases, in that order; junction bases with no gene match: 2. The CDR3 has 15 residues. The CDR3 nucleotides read TGTGCCAGCAGGCGGACTAGCGGGAGGGCAGATACGCAGTATTTT. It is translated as CASRRTSGRADTQYF.